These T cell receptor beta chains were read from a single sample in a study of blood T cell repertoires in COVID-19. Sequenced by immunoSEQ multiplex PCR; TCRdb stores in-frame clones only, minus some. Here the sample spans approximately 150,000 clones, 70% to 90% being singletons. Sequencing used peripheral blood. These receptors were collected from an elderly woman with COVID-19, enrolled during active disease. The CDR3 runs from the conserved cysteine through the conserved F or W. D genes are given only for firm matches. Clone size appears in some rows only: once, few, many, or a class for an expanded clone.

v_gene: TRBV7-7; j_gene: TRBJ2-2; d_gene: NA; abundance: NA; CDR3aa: CASSRSEGQPGELFF; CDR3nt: TGTGCTAGCAGCCGGTCCGAGGGACAACCCGGGGAGCTGTTTTTT
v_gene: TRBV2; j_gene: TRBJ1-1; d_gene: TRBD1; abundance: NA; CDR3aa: CASRGDSPFEAFF; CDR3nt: TGTGCCAGCAGGGGGGACAGCCCATTTGAAGCTTTCTTT
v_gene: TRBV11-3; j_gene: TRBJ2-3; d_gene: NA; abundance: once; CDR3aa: CASSSADTQYF; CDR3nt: TGTGCCAGCAGCTCAGCAGATACGCAGTATTTT
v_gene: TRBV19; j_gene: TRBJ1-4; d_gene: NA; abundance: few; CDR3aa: CASSPRDANEKLFF; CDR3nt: TGTGCCAGTTCCCCACGGGATGCTAATGAAAAACTGTTTTTT
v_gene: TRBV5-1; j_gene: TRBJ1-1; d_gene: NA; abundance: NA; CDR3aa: CASSSYRAMNTEAFF; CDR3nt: TGCGCCAGCAGCTCTTACAGGGCAATGAACACTGAAGCTTTCTTT
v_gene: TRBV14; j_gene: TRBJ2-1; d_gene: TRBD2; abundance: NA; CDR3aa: CASSQAFGGYDDNEQFF; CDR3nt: TGTGCCAGCAGCCAAGCCTTCGGGGGGTACGACGACAATGAGCAGTTCTTC
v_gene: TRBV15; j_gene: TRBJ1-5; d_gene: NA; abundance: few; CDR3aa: CATSSRAGLSNQPQHF; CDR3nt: TGTGCCACCAGCAGCCGAGCCGGGTTAAGCAATCAGCCCCAGCATTTT
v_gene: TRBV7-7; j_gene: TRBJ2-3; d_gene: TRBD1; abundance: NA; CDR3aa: CASSPGTGLTDTQYF; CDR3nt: TGTGCTAGCAGCCCAGGGACAGGGTTGACAGATACGCAGTATTTT
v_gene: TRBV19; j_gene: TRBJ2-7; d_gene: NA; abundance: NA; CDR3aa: CASSTPPGEQYF; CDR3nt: TGTGCCAGTAGTACCCCCCCCGGGGAGCAGTACTTC
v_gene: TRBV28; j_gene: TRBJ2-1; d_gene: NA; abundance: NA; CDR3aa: CASAREAATNEQFF; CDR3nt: TGTGCCAGCGCTAGGGAGGCAGCAACCAATGAGCAGTTCTTC
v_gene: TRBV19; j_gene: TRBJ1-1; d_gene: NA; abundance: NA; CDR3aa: CASLQGGYTEAFF; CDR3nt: TGTGCCAGCCTACAGGGAGGGTACACTGAAGCTTTCTTT
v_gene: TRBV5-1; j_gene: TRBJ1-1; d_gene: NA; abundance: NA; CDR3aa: CASSLDPSGTEAFF; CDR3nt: TGCGCCAGCAGCTTGGATCCCTCCGGCACTGAAGCTTTCTTT
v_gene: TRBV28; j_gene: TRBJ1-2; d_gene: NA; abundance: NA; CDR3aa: CASRRSLFYGYTF; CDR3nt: TGTGCCAGCAGACGGTCCCTATTCTATGGCTACACCTTC
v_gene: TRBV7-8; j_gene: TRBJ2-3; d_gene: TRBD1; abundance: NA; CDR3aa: CASSPQGAGTDTQYF; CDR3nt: TGTGCCAGCAGCCCGCAGGGGGCCGGCACAGATACGCAGTATTTT
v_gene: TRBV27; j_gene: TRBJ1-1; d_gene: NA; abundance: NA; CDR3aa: CASSTQSSGEGNTEAFF; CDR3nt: TGTGCCAGCAGCACACAATCATCAGGGGAAGGGAACACTGAAGCTTTCTTT
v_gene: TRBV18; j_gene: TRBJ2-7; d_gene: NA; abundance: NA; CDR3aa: CASSPRSGTYEQYF; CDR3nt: TGTGCCAGCTCACCACGGTCCGGGACCTACGAGCAGTACTTC
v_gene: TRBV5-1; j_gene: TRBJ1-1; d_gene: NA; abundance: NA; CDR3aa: CASSLTTGFRTEAFF; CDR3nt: TGCGCCAGCAGCCTGACCACAGGTTTTCGCACTGAAGCTTTCTTT
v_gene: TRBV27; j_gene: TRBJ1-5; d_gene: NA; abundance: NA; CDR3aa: CASSFSGFNQPQHF; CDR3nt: TGTGCCAGCAGTTTCTCGGGGTTTAATCAGCCCCAGCATTTT
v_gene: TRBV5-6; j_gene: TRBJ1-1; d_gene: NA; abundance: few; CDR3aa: CASAHRGNTEAFF; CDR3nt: TGTGCCAGCGCTCACCGGGGGAACACTGAAGCTTTCTTT
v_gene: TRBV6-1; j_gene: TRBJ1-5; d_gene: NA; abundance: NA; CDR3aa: CASSESGGNQPQHF; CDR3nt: TGTGCCAGCAGTGAGTCGGGGGGGAATCAGCCCCAGCATTTT
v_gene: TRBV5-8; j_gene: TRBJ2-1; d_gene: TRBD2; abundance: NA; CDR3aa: CASSFGRAYNEQFF; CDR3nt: TGTGCCAGCAGCTTCGGGAGGGCCTACAATGAGCAGTTCTTC
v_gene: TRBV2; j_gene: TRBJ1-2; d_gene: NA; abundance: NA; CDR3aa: CASSDEQPNYGYTF; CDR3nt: TGTGCCAGCAGTGATGAACAGCCCAACTATGGCTACACCTTC
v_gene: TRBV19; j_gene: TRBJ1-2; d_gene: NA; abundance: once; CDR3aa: CASSAGRANNYGYTF; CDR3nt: TGTGCCAGTAGTGCTGGCCGTGCAAATAACTATGGCTACACCTTC
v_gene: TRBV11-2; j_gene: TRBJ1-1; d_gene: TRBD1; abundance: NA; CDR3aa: CASSSWGRKNRGTEAFF; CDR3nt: TGTGCCAGCAGCTCATGGGGCCGTAAAAACAGGGGTACTGAAGCTTTCTTT
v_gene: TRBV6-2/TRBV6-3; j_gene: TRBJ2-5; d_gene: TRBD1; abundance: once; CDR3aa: CASSPAPGQGAVETQYF; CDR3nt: TGTGCCAGCAGCCCTGCCCCCGGACAGGGGGCTGTAGAGACCCAGTACTTC
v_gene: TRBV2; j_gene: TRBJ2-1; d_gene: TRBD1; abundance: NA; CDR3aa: CASSEEQGTGNEQFF; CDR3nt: TGTGCCAGCAGTGAAGAACAGGGGACGGGGAATGAGCAGTTCTTC
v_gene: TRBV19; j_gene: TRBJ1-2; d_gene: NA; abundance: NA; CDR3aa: CASSMGSNYGYTF; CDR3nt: TGTGCCAGTAGTATGGGCAGTAACTATGGCTACACCTTC
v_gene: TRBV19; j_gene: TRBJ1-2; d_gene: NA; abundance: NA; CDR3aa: CASSIDSGSYGYTF; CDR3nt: TGTGCCAGTAGTATAGATTCAGGGTCCTATGGCTACACCTTC